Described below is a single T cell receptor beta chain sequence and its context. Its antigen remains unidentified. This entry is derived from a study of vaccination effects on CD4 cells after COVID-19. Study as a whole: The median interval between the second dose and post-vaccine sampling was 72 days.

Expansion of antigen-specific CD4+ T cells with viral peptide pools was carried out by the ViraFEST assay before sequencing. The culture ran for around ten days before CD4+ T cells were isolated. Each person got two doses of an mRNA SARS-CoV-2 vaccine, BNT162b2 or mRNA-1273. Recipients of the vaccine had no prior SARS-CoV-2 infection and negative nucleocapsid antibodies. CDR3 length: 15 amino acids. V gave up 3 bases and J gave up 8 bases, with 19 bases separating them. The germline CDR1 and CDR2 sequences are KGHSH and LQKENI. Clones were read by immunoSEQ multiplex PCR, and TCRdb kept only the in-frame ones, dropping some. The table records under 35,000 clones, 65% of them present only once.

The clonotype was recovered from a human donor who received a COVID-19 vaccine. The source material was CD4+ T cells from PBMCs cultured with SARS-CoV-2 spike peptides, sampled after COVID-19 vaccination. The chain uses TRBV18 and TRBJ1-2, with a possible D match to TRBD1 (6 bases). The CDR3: CASSPSGGAYVGYTF. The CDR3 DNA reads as TGTGCCAGCTCACCCTCGGGGGGGGCCTACGTCGGCTACACCTTC.